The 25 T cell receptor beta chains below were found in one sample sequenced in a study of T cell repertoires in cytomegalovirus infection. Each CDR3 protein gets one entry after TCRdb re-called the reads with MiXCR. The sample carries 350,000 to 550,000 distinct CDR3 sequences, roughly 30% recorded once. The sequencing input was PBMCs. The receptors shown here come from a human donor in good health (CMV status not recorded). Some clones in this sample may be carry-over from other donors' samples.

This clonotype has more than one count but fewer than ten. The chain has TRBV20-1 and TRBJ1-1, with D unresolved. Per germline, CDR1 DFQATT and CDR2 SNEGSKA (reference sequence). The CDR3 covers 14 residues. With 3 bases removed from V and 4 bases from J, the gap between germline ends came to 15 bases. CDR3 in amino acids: CSASLRRTGTEAFF. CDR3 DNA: TGCAGTGCTAGCCTTAGAAGGACCGGCACTGAAGCTTTCTTT.

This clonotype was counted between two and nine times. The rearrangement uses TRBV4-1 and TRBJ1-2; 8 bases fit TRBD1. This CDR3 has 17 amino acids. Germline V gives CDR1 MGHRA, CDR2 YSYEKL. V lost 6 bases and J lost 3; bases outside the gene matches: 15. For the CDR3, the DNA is TGCGCCAGCAGGGGTAATCCCGGGACAGGTGGGGACTATGGCTACACCTTC. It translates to CASRGNPGTGGDYGYTF.

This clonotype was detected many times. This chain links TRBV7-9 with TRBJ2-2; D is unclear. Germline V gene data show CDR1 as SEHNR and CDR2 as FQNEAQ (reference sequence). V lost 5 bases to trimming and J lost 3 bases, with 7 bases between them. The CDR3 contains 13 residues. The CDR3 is CASSPSYTGELFF. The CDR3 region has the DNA TGTGCCAGCAGCCCTTCATACACCGGGGAGCTGTTTTTT. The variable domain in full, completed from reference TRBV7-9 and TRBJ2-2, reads DTGVSQNPRHKITKRGQNVTFRCDPISEHNRLYWYRQTLGQGPEFLTYFQNEAQLEKSRLLSDRFSAERPKGSFSTLEIQRTEQGDSAMYLCASSPSYTGELFFGEGSRLTVL.

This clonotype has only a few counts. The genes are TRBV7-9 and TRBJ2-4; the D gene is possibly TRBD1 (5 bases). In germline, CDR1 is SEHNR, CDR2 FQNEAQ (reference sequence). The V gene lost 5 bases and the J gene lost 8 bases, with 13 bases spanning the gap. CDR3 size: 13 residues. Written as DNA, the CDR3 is TGTGCCAGCAGCCCTCAGATAGGGGACATTCAGTACTTC. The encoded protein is CASSPQIGDIQYF.

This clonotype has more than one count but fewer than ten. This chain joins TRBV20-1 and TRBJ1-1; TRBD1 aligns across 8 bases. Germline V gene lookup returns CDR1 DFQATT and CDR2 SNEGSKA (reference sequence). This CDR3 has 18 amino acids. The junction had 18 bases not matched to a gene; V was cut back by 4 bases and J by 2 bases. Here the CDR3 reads CSATRRGQDLPGNTEAFF. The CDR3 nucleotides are TGCAGTGCTACCCGGAGGGGACAGGACCTACCGGGAAACACTGAAGCTTTCTTT.

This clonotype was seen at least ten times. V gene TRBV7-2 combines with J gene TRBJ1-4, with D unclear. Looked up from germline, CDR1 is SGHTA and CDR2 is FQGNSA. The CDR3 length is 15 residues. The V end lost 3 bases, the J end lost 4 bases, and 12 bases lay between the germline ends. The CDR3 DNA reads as TGTGCCAGCAGCTTGAGAGGGCACAATAATGAAAAACTGTTTTTT. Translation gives CASSLRGHNNEKLFF.

The CDR3 here is CASSTRVGAQPQHF. The CDR3 region has the DNA TGTGCCAGCAGCACTAGGGTGGGGGCTCAGCCCCAGCATTTT. The chain links TRBV3-1 to TRBJ1-5, with D possibly being TRBD1 (6 bases). Germline-derived CDR1 and CDR2 are LGHDT and YNNKEL (reference sequence). This CDR3 has 14 amino acids. V was shortened by 5 bases and J by 6 bases, with 14 bases between the two germline ends.

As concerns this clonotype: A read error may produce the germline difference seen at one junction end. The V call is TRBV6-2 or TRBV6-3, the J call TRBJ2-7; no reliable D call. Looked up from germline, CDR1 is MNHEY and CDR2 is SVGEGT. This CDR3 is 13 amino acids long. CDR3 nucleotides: TGTTCCAGCAGTTACTCAGATTCCTACGAGCAGTACTTC. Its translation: CSSSYSDSYEQYF.

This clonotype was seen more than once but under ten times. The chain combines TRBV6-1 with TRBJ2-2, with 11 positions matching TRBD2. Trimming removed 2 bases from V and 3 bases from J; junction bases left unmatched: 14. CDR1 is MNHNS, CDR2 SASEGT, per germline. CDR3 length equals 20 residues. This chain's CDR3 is CASSELVAGGRLGDTGELFF. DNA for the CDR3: TGTGCCAGCAGTGAACTCGTAGCGGGGGGGAGGCTTGGCGACACCGGGGAGCTGTTTTTT.

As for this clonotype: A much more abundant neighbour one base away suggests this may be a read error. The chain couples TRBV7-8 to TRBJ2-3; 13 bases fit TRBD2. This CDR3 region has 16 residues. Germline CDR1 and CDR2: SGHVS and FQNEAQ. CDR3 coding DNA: TGTGCCAACAGCCTTTGGACTAGCGGGGGAAGAGATACGCAGTATTTT. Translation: CANSLWTSGGRDTQYF.

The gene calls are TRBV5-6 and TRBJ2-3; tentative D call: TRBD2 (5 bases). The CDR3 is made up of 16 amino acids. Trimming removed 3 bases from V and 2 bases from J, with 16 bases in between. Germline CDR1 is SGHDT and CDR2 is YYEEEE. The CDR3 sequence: CASSSTLTIFTDTQYF. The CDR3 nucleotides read TGTGCCAGCAGCTCCACCCTGACTATTTTCACAGATACGCAGTATTTT. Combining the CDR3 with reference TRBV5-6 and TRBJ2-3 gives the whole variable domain DAGVTQSPTHLIKTRGQQVTLRCSPKSGHDTVSWYQQALGQGPQFIFQYYEEEERQRGNFPDRFSGHQFPNYSSELNVNALLLGDSALYLCASSSTLTIFTDTQYFGPGTRLTVL.

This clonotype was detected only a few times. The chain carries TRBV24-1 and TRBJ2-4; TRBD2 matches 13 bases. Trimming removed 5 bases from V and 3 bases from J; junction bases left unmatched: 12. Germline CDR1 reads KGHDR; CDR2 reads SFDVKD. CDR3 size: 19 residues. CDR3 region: CATSASTSGGAGVKNIQYF. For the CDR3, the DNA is TGTGCCACCAGTGCTTCCACTAGCGGGGGGGCCGGAGTCAAAAACATTCAGTACTTC.

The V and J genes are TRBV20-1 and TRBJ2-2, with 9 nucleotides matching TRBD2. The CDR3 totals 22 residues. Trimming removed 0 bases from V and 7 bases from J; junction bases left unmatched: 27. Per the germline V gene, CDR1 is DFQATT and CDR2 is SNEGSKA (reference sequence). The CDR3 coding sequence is TGCAGTGCTAGAGAGAGTCTAGCGGGGATCACTGGTTCGCGAGGGTCGATCGGGGAGCTGTTTTTT. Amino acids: CSARESLAGITGSRGSIGELFF.

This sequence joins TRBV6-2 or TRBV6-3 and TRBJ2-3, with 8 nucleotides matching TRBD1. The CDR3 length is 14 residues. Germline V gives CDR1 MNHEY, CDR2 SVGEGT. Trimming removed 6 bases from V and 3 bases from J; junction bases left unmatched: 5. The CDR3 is CASRSQGETDTQYF. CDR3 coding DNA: TGTGCCAGCAGGTCACAGGGGGAAACAGATACGCAGTATTTT.

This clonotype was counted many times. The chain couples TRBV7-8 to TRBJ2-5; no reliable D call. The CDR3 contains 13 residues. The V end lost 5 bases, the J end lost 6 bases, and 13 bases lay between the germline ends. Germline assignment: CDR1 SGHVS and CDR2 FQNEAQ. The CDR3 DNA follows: TGTGCCAGCAGCACCCTAGAACGTCAGACCCAGTACTTC. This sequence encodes CASSTLERQTQYF. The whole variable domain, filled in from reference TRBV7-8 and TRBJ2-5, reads GAGVSQSPRYKVAKRGQDVALRCDPISGHVSLFWYQQALGQGPEFLTYFQNEAQLDKSGLPSDRFFAERPEGSVSTLKIQRTQQEDSAVYLCASSTLERQTQYFGPGTRLLVL.

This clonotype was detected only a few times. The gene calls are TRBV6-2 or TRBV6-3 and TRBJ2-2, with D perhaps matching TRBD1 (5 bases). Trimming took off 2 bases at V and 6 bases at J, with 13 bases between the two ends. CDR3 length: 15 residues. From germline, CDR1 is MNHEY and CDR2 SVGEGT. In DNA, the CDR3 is TGTGCCAGCAGTTACGGGTCAGGGCGGCCCGGGGAGCTGTTTTTT. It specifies CASSYGSGRPGELFF.

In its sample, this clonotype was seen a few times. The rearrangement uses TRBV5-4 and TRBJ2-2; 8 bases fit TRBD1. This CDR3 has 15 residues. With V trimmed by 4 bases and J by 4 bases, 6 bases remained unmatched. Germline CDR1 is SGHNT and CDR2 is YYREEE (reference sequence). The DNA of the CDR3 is TGTGCCAGCAGCAGACAGGGGTCAGTCACCGGGGAGCTGTTTTTT. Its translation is CASSRQGSVTGELFF.

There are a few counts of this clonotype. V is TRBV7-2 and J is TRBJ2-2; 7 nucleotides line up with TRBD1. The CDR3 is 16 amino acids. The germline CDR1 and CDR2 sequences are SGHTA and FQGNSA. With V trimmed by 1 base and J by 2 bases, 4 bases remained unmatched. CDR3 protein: CASSLEPGGNTGELFF. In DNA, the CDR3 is TGTGCCAGCAGCTTAGAGCCAGGGGGAAACACCGGGGAGCTGTTTTTT.

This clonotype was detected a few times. The DNA of the CDR3 is TGTGCAGCGAGGAGCGGGGTGAACACCGGGGAGCTGTTTTTT. Translating gives CAARSGVNTGELFF. J is TRBJ2-2 and V is TRBV7-9; 7 bases map to TRBD2. CDR1 and CDR2 (germline): SEHNR, FQNEAQ (reference sequence). The CDR3 is made up of 14 amino acids.

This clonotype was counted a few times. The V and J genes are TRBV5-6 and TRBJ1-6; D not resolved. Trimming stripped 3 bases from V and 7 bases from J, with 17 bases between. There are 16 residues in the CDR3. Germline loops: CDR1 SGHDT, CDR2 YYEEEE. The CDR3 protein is CASSSRSLARNSPLHF. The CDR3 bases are TGTGCCAGCAGCTCGAGGTCTCTGGCTAGGAATTCACCCCTCCACTTT.

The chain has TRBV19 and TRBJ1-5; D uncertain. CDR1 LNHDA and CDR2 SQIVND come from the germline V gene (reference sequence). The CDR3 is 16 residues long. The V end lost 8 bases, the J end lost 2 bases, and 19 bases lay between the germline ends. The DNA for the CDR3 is TGTGCCAGTCGCTCCCCAGGTGGAGCAGGCAATCAGCCCCAGCATTTT. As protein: CASRSPGGAGNQPQHF.

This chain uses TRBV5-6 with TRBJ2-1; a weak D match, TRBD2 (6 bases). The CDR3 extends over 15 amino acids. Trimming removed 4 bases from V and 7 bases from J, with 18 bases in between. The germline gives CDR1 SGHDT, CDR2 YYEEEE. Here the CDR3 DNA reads TGTGCCAGCAGCCAAGCGGGTGCTTTGGGGAATGAGCAGTTCTTC. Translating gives CASSQAGALGNEQFF.

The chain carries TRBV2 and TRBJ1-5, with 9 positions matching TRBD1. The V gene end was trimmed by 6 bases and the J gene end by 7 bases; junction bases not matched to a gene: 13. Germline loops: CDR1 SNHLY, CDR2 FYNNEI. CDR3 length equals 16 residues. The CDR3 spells CASRGGTGHARQPQHF. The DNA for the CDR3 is TGTGCCAGCAGGGGAGGGACAGGGCACGCACGGCAGCCCCAGCATTTT. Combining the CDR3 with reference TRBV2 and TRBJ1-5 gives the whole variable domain EPEVTQTPSHQVTQMGQEVILRCVPISNHLYFYWYRQILGQKVEFLVSFYNNEISEKSEIFDDQFSVERPDGSNFTLKIRSTKLEDSAMYFCASRGGTGHARQPQHFGDGTRLSIL.

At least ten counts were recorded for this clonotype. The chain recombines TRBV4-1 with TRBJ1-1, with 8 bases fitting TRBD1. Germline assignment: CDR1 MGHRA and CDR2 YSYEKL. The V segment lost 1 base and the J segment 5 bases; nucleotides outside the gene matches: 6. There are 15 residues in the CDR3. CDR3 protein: CASSQAGQGGTEAFF. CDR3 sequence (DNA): TGCGCCAGCAGCCAAGCAGGACAGGGAGGGACTGAAGCTTTCTTT.

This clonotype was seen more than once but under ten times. The CDR3 DNA reads as TGTGCCAGCGCCACTACCCGGGTGGGTAGAGGCGATGAGCAGTTCTTC. Its protein product is CASATTRVGRGDEQFF. This chain links TRBV13 with TRBJ2-1; no reliable D call. CDR1 PRHDT and CDR2 FYEKMQ come from the germline V gene (reference sequence). Trimming took off 8 bases at V and 8 bases at J, with 25 bases between the two ends. The CDR3 consists of 16 residues.